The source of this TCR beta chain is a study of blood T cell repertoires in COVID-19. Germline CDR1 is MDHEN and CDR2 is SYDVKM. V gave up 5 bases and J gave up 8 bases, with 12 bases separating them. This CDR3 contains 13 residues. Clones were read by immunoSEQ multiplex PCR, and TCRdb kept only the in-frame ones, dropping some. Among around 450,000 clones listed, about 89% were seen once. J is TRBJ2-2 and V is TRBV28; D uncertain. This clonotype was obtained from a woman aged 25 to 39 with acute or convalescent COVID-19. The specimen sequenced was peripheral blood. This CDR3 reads CASSLRNTGELFF. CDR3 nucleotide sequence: TGTGCCAGCAGTCTACGAAATACTGGGGAGCTGTTTTTT.